This is a list of T cell receptor beta chains from one sample in a study of blood T cell repertoires in COVID-19. Repertoires were generated with immunoSEQ multiplex PCR, while TCRdb's copy carries only in-frame clones and drops some. The profile shows some 390,000 clones, roughly 90% of them singletons. The sequenced sample was PBMCs or T cells enriched from blood (not recorded which). These receptors came from a woman aged 30 to 39 who had recovered from COVID-19. The CDR3 runs from the conserved cysteine through the conserved F or W. A D gene is named only where the DNA matches it firmly. Expanded clones are given a class, and other clones once, few, many or no size at all.

abundance	j_gene	d_gene	v_gene	CDR3aa	CDR3nt
many	TRBJ1-2	.	TRBV7-9	CASSLEGAGSYGYTF	TGTGCCAGCAGCTTAGAGGGAGCTGGGAGCTATGGCTACACCTTC
.	TRBJ2-3	.	TRBV10-3	CAISLLATDTQYF	TGTGCCATCAGTCTACTAGCAACGGATACGCAGTATTTT
.	TRBJ2-5	.	TRBV2	CASTPPPGVQETQYF	TGTGCCAGCACTCCTCCACCCGGGGTCCAAGAGACCCAGTACTTC
.	TRBJ1-1	.	TRBV6-5	CASSYSVWGANTEAFF	TGTGCCAGCAGTTACTCTGTGTGGGGCGCAAACACTGAAGCTTTCTTT
.	TRBJ1-6	.	TRBV28	CASSVVQGISNSPLHF	TGTGCCAGCAGTGTGGTCCAGGGTATCTCGAATTCACCCCTCCACTTT
.	TRBJ2-5	.	TRBV18	CASSPKRQETQYF	TGTGCCAGCTCACCAAAGAGACAAGAGACCCAGTACTTC
once	TRBJ1-6	.	TRBV6-5	CASKGTYNSPLHF	TGTGCCAGCAAGGGGACCTATAATTCACCCCTCCACTTT
.	TRBJ1-6	.	TRBV2	CASLFKINNSPLHF	TGTGCCAGTCTATTCAAGATTAATAATTCACCCCTCCACTTT
.	TRBJ1-1	.	TRBV5-6	CASSPVSGQAFF	TGTGCCAGCAGCCCGGTATCGGGTCAGGCTTTCTTT
.	TRBJ2-7	.	TRBV7-8	CASSPGSEYEQYF	TGTGCCAGCAGCCCGGGTTCAGAATACGAGCAGTACTTC
.	TRBJ1-1	TRBD1	TRBV9	CASTTGWDRKPLNTEAFF	TGTGCCAGCACCACAGGATGGGACAGGAAACCCCTGAACACTGAAGCTTTCTTT
.	TRBJ2-3	TRBD1	TRBV5-8	CASSYPTGGTDTQYF	TGTGCCAGCAGCTATCCGACAGGGGGCACAGATACGCAGTATTTT
.	TRBJ2-7	.	TRBV3-1/TRBV3-2	CASSQEEGSQQYF	TGTGCCAGCAGCCAAGAAGAAGGGAGCCAGCAGTACTTC
once	TRBJ2-7	.	TRBV29-1	CSVRLGESYEQYF	TGCAGCGTCCGACTGGGAGAATCCTACGAGCAGTACTTC
.	TRBJ1-2	TRBD1	TRBV6-5	CASSYAGTGDGYTF	TGTGCCAGCAGTTACGCTGGGACAGGGGATGGCTACACCTTC
.	TRBJ1-6	.	TRBV14	CASSQETDNSPLHF	TGTGCCAGCAGCCAAGAGACAGACAATTCACCCCTCCACTTT
once	TRBJ1-2	TRBD1	TRBV10-3	CAISETGQGFSGYTF	TGTGCCATCAGTGAGACGGGACAGGGGTTTTCTGGCTACACCTTC
.	TRBJ2-7	.	TRBV18	CASSPSVYEQYF	TGTGCCAGCTCACCATCGGTCTACGAGCAGTACTTC
.	TRBJ2-3	TRBD2	TRBV28	CATKREGQADTQYF	TGTGCCACAAAGCGGGAGGGCCAAGCAGATACGCAGTATTTT
.	TRBJ2-7	TRBD2	TRBV7-6	CASSLFDRAGGGLYEQYF	TGTGCCAGCAGCTTATTCGACAGAGCGGGGGGCGGTCTCTACGAGCAGTACTTC
.	TRBJ1-1	.	TRBV28	CASSKEGRNTEAFF	TGTGCCAGCAGTAAGGAGGGCCGGAACACTGAAGCTTTCTTT
.	TRBJ1-2	TRBD1	TRBV13	CASSWTGQIYGYTF	TGTGCCAGCAGCTGGACAGGACAGATCTATGGCTACACCTTC
.	TRBJ1-1	.	TRBV11-1	CASSLITGPISFF	TGTGCCAGCAGCCTAATTACAGGACCCATAAGCTTCTTT
.	TRBJ2-5	TRBD2	TRBV19	CASSPRLAGGRETQYF	TGTGCCAGTAGTCCCAGGCTAGCGGGGGGCCGGGAGACCCAGTACTTC
.	TRBJ2-7	.	TRBV30	CAWSRVSEQYF	TGTGCCTGGAGCAGGGTTTCCGAGCAGTACTTC
.	TRBJ1-1	TRBD1	TRBV30	CAWSATWTGIPEAFF	TGTGCCTGGAGTGCTACCTGGACAGGGATTCCTGAAGCTTTCTTT
.	TRBJ2-7	.	TRBV29-1	CSVEVATDLEQYF	TGCAGCGTTGAAGTGGCGACAGACCTGGAGCAGTACTTC
.	TRBJ2-4	TRBD1	TRBV9	CASSGGITGQGKNIQYF	TGTGCCAGCAGCGGAGGAATTACCGGACAGGGCAAAAACATTCAGTACTTC
.	TRBJ1-2	TRBD1	TRBV7-9	CASSLEGGQGYGYTF	TGTGCCAGCAGCTTAGAGGGGGGACAGGGCTATGGCTACACCTTC
.	TRBJ1-2	TRBD1	TRBV19	CASSVTGSGYTF	TGTGCCAGTAGCGTGACAGGGAGCGGCTACACCTTC
.	TRBJ1-1	.	TRBV27	CASSLYQGAGTEAFF	TGTGCCAGCAGTTTATATCAGGGAGCGGGCACTGAAGCTTTCTTT
few	TRBJ1-1	.	TRBV12-5	CASGLGESTEAFF	TGTGCTAGTGGTCTCGGAGAGTCCACTGAAGCTTTCTTT
.	TRBJ1-1	.	TRBV7-8	CASSLGSGGTEAFF	TGTGCCAGCAGCTTAGGTTCCGGGGGCACTGAAGCTTTCTTT
.	TRBJ1-5	TRBD1	TRBV4-1	CASSQDPGGQPQHF	TGCGCCAGCAGCCAAGACCCAGGGGGTCAGCCCCAGCATTTT
.	TRBJ1-6	.	TRBV27	CASSFQQGEGNSPLHF	TGTGCCAGCAGTTTCCAACAGGGCGAGGGAAATTCACCCCTCCACTTT
.	TRBJ1-5	TRBD1	TRBV7-2	CASSPGTGFNQPQHF	TGTGCCAGCAGCCCAGGGACAGGGTTCAATCAGCCCCAGCATTTT
.	TRBJ1-2	.	TRBV6-5	CASSRTGKRGYTF	TGTGCCAGCAGTCGTACAGGGAAAAGGGGCTACACCTTC
once	TRBJ2-1	TRBD1	TRBV28	CASRRSGTGESYEQFF	TGTGCCAGCAGACGATCCGGGACAGGGGAATCATATGAGCAGTTCTTC
.	TRBJ2-7	TRBD1	TRBV2	CASRRQGPIDYEQYF	TGTGCCAGCAGGAGACAGGGCCCCATCGACTACGAGCAGTACTTC
.	TRBJ2-5	.	TRBV29-1	CSVELRGSWWETQYF	TGCAGCGTTGAACTCCGGGGATCATGGTGGGAGACCCAGTACTTC
.	TRBJ1-2	.	TRBV5-6	CASSLTGITDYGYTF	TGTGCCAGCAGCTTGACAGGGATTACCGACTATGGCTACACCTTC
.	TRBJ2-5	TRBD2	TRBV27	CASSLLGAGVGETQYF	TGTGCCAGCAGTTTACTCGGAGCGGGAGTAGGAGAGACCCAGTACTTC
.	TRBJ2-1	TRBD1	TRBV27	CASSAPGQWAYNEQFF	TGTGCCAGCAGTGCCCCGGGACAGTGGGCCTACAATGAGCAGTTCTTC
.	TRBJ2-2	TRBD2	TRBV30	CAWRGGTTSGPDENTGELFF	TGTGCCTGGAGGGGGGGAACGACTAGCGGGCCAGATGAGAACACCGGGGAGCTGTTTTTT
few	TRBJ1-5	.	TRBV25-1	CASSEFGGGADQPQHF	TGTGCCAGCAGTGAATTTGGGGGGGGCGCGGATCAGCCCCAGCATTTT
.	TRBJ1-1	.	TRBV13	CASSPQVNTEAFF	TGTGCCAGCAGCCCTCAGGTGAACACTGAAGCTTTCTTT
many	TRBJ2-1	TRBD2	TRBV27	CASSQLPYGLAASYNEQFF	TGTGCCAGCAGTCAACTACCTTACGGACTAGCGGCGTCCTACAATGAGCAGTTCTTC
.	TRBJ2-5	TRBD2	TRBV5-7	CASSLPGLAGNQETQYF	TGTGCCAGCAGCTTGCCTGGACTAGCGGGGAACCAAGAGACCCAGTACTTC
.	TRBJ2-1	.	TRBV15	CATTRRTTYNEQFF	TGTGCCACCACCCGAAGGACTACTTACAATGAGCAGTTCTTC
.	TRBJ1-2	.	TRBV4-1	CASSQEPVLGAFINGYTF	TGCGCCAGCAGCCAGGAACCGGTTTTGGGAGCTTTCATTAATGGCTACACCTTC